This T cell receptor (beta chain) originates from a study of cytomegalovirus exposure and HLA in healthy donors. PCR employed 60 Vbeta and 13 Jbeta primers. This table comes from immunoSEQ multiplex PCR, and its TCRdb copy is limited to in-frame clones, with some not included. The sample consists of some 150,000 clones, 65% to 90% of them appearing once. Study outcomes and limitations: The authors later linked a missense DCLRE1C variant to TCR beta V- and J-gene trimming. Accurate prediction of most subjects' HLA-A and HLA-B alleles from TCR beta sequences was reported.

Germline CDR1 SGHAT, CDR2 FQNNGV. The J segment lost 7 bases and the V segment lost 5 bases, leaving 10 bases of the junction unmatched. CDR3 length: 15 residues. Remarks on this clone: Its antigen remains unidentified.

The origin of this receptor is a man in his forties or fifties in good health and CMV-seropositive. Sequences were obtained from PBMCs. This chain links TRBV11-2 with TRBJ2-5; TRBD2 matches 10 bases. The CDR3 DNA reads as TGTGCCAGCAGCGCCGGTGCTAGCGGGGGAGCGACCCAGTACTTC. The encoded protein is CASSAGASGGATQYF. The complete variable domain, with remaining parts taken from reference TRBV11-2 and TRBJ2-5, reads EAGVAQSPRYKIIEKRQSVAFWCNPISGHATLYWYQQILGQGPKLLIQFQNNGVVDDSQLPKDRFSAERLKGVDSTLKIQPAKLEDSAVYLCASSAGASGGATQYFGPGTRLLVL.